This TCR beta chain originates from a study of shared clonotypes between healthy human individuals. At the level of the study: Aged between 18 and 49, the donors were a couple of women and three men. Study observations and caveats: The generation probabilities recorded for non-shared clonotypes fell below those of clonotypes shared by all four donors.

Turning to this clone: The antigen is undetermined.

Germline V CDR1 and CDR2: MDHEN, SYDVKM. The CDR3 length is 15 residues. V lost 5 bases to trimming and J lost 9 bases; unmatched junction nucleotides: 15. Sequenced by immunoSEQ multiplex PCR; TCRdb stores in-frame clones only, minus some. Of over 1.4 million clones listed, approximately 97% are singletons. Sequences were obtained from naive CD4+ T cells sorted from blood. Noted subset: CD45RA+ positively selected. The chain couples TRBV28 to TRBJ1-2, with 7 bases identical to TRBD1. The source is a man in his thirties or forties in good health. This CDR3 is CASSPHEEGAGSYTF. The CDR3 region has the DNA TGTGCCAGCAGTCCTCATGAGGAGGGGGCAGGGAGCTACACCTTC.